This T cell receptor beta chain is drawn from a study of blood T cells in healthy people across ages. General study points: It was the long-lived donors that had more naive CD4+ cells and higher diversity than aged donors.

A second PCR of roughly 7 to 11 cycles used a sample-barcoded 5' primer and a J-beta primer mix. TCRdb fed the 5' RACE reads into MiXCR, producing one record per CDR3 protein. This table holds roughly 790,000 distinct CDR3 sequences, roughly 41% found once. Germline lookup yields CDR1 LGHDT and CDR2 YNNKEL (reference sequence). The CDR3 runs to 14 residues. Germline trimming cut 0 bases from V and 7 bases from J; bases unmatched to any gene: 6. This clonotype appeared a few times. Its specificity is not known. This may be a read error, as it is one base from a much larger clone. The chain recombines TRBV3-1 with TRBJ2-7; 7 nucleotides agree with TRBD2. The receptor was derived from a woman aged 55 to 70 in good health. The sequenced sample consisted of blood. CDR3 residues: CASSQDGGYNEQYF. The CDR3 DNA reads as TGTGCCAGCAGCCAAGACGGGGGGTACAATGAGCAGTACTTC.